This T cell receptor beta chain was captured in a study of shared clonotypes between healthy human individuals. In the study's own analysis: ImmunoSEQ supplied junction-only sequences lacking quality scores, so filtering was different. Method: immunoSEQ multiplex PCR; TCRdb's copy keeps in-frame clones and lacks some. V, J and clone size are taken as reported in that table, and D and trimming were inferred from the DNA itself. The sample carries under 1,100,000 clones, under 80% recorded once. Study results and limitations: The naive CD4 repertoires of a handful of donors were compared, and roughly 5.1% of clonotypes were shared. Sampling was confined to blood; repertoires within tissues likely differ.

V gave up 5 bases and J gave up 1 base, with 8 bases separating them. CDR1 and CDR2 (germline): SNHLY, FYNNEI. The CDR3 sequence is 13 residues long. About this clone: Its antigen is undetermined. One base away lies a much larger clone, so this may be a sequencing read error. The sample has other DNA sequences that encode this CDR3 too.

The source material was memory CD4+ T cells sorted from blood. Stated subset: CD45RA-negative fraction. The chain uses TRBV2 and TRBJ1-1, with D possibly being TRBD1 (5 bases). The TCR was taken from a man between 18 and 35 years old in good health. The CDR3 DNA follows: TGTGCCAGCAGTCAGGGAGAGAACACTGAAGCTTTCTTT. This gives the protein CASSQGENTEAFF.